The rows below give T cell receptor beta chains drawn from one sample of a study of blood T cell repertoires in COVID-19. Sequencing used immunoSEQ multiplex PCR; TCRdb keeps in-frame clones, though not all of them. The sample lists 110,000 to 150,000 clones, under 90% occurring once. Sequencing was done on a sample of peripheral blood. All receptors derive from a man in his 70s who had recovered from COVID-19. Each CDR3 is given with its conserved first and last residue. A D gene is named only where the DNA matches it firmly. Clone size is shown for a subset of rows, as once, few, many or a class of expanded clone.

d_call: TRBD2
v_call: TRBV7-9
j_call: TRBJ2-1
clone_size: few
cdr3_aa: CASSYGLAGPRTYNEQFF
cdr3_nt: TGTGCCAGCAGCTACGGACTAGCGGGGCCCAGGACCTACAATGAGCAGTTCTTC

d_call: TRBD2
v_call: TRBV3-1/TRBV3-2
j_call: TRBJ2-1
clone_size: -
cdr3_aa: CASSPGASGSTTYNEQFF
cdr3_nt: TGTGCCAGCAGCCCCGGGGCTAGCGGGAGTACCACCTACAATGAGCAGTTCTTC

d_call: TRBD2
v_call: TRBV7-2
j_call: TRBJ2-4
clone_size: -
cdr3_aa: CASSLSSSGTDKNIQYF
cdr3_nt: TGTGCCAGCAGCTTATCTAGTAGCGGGACCGACAAAAACATTCAGTACTTC

d_call: TRBD2
v_call: TRBV5-6
j_call: TRBJ2-1
clone_size: few
cdr3_aa: CASSLVAGEQFF
cdr3_nt: TGTGCCAGCAGCTTGGTAGCGGGAGAGCAGTTCTTC

d_call: -
v_call: TRBV12-3/TRBV12-4
j_call: TRBJ1-6
clone_size: once
cdr3_aa: CASTHYRNSPLHF
cdr3_nt: TGTGCCAGCACGCACTACCGGAATTCACCCCTCCACTTT

d_call: TRBD1
v_call: TRBV4-3
j_call: TRBJ1-4
clone_size: -
cdr3_aa: CASSQQSGTGAEKLFF
cdr3_nt: TGCGCCAGCAGCCAGCAATCCGGGACAGGGGCCGAAAAACTGTTTTTT

d_call: -
v_call: TRBV9
j_call: TRBJ2-7
clone_size: -
cdr3_aa: CASSEGSSAFYEQYF
cdr3_nt: TGTGCCAGCAGCGAGGGGTCTAGCGCGTTCTACGAGCAGTACTTC

d_call: TRBD2
v_call: TRBV7-8
j_call: TRBJ2-1
clone_size: -
cdr3_aa: CASSWGEAGRSDEQFF
cdr3_nt: TGTGCCAGCAGCTGGGGGGAAGCGGGAAGGTCCGATGAGCAGTTCTTC

d_call: TRBD1
v_call: TRBV7-2
j_call: TRBJ1-4
clone_size: -
cdr3_aa: CASSPNSGTGVEKLFF
cdr3_nt: TGTGCCAGCAGCCCGAACTCGGGGACAGGGGTTGAAAAACTGTTTTTT

d_call: -
v_call: TRBV6-5
j_call: TRBJ2-2
clone_size: -
cdr3_aa: CASTPRTGELFF
cdr3_nt: TGTGCCAGCACCCCCAGGACCGGGGAGCTGTTTTTT

d_call: TRBD1
v_call: TRBV4-3
j_call: TRBJ2-1
clone_size: -
cdr3_aa: CASSHSGQGVHEQFF
cdr3_nt: TGCGCCAGCAGCCACTCGGGACAGGGGGTCCATGAGCAGTTCTTC

d_call: TRBD1
v_call: TRBV6-1
j_call: TRBJ1-4
clone_size: -
cdr3_aa: CASSESPGQGATNEKLFF
cdr3_nt: TGTGCCAGCAGTGAATCCCCGGGACAGGGGGCAACTAATGAAAAACTGTTTTTT

d_call: -
v_call: TRBV5-1
j_call: TRBJ1-1
clone_size: -
cdr3_aa: CASRLSPDTRVEAFF
cdr3_nt: TGCGCCAGCAGACTGTCGCCGGACACGAGAGTGGAAGCTTTCTTT

d_call: -
v_call: TRBV10-3
j_call: TRBJ1-2
clone_size: once
cdr3_aa: CAIAREADNYGYTF
cdr3_nt: TGTGCCATCGCCAGGGAGGCGGATAACTATGGCTACACCTTC

d_call: TRBD1
v_call: TRBV7-2
j_call: TRBJ1-1
clone_size: -
cdr3_aa: CASNDRGDEAFF
cdr3_nt: TGTGCCAGCAACGACAGGGGCGATGAAGCTTTCTTT

d_call: -
v_call: TRBV7-2
j_call: TRBJ1-1
clone_size: -
cdr3_aa: CASNSVSRGGNTEAFF
cdr3_nt: TGTGCCAGCAACTCGGTCAGCCGGGGAGGGAACACTGAAGCTTTCTTT

d_call: -
v_call: TRBV19
j_call: TRBJ1-2
clone_size: -
cdr3_aa: CASIGMKGLERGYTF
cdr3_nt: TGTGCCAGTATAGGAATGAAGGGACTCGAAAGGGGCTACACCTTC

d_call: -
v_call: TRBV6-6
j_call: TRBJ1-2
clone_size: -
cdr3_aa: CASSKDRDYGYTF
cdr3_nt: TGTGCCAGCAGCAAGGACAGAGACTATGGCTACACCTTC

d_call: -
v_call: TRBV9
j_call: TRBJ1-2
clone_size: -
cdr3_aa: CASSGTGGDLQGVNYGYTF
cdr3_nt: TGTGCCAGCAGCGGGACTGGGGGGGATTTACAAGGCGTTAACTATGGCTACACCTTC

d_call: -
v_call: TRBV7-9
j_call: TRBJ2-2
clone_size: -
cdr3_aa: CASSVRTPRPGELFF
cdr3_nt: TGTGCCAGCAGCGTTCGGACTCCCCGCCCCGGGGAGCTGTTTTTT

d_call: TRBD2
v_call: TRBV6-1
j_call: TRBJ2-3
clone_size: -
cdr3_aa: CASSVPLRGSFRDTQYF
cdr3_nt: TGTGCCAGCAGTGTCCCTTTGCGCGGGAGCTTTAGGGATACGCAGTATTTT

d_call: TRBD1
v_call: TRBV5-4
j_call: TRBJ1-1
clone_size: -
cdr3_aa: CASSESDRGWTEAFF
cdr3_nt: TGTGCCAGCAGCGAGTCTGACAGGGGATGGACTGAAGCTTTCTTT

d_call: -
v_call: TRBV12-5
j_call: TRBJ2-1
clone_size: -
cdr3_aa: CASGLVLEVNDEQFF
cdr3_nt: TGTGCTAGTGGTTTGGTGCTTGAGGTCAATGATGAGCAGTTCTTC

d_call: -
v_call: TRBV4-1
j_call: TRBJ2-1
clone_size: -
cdr3_aa: CASSQGGPLGNNEQFF
cdr3_nt: TGCGCCAGCAGCCAGGGAGGACCGCTCGGTAATAATGAGCAGTTCTTC

d_call: -
v_call: TRBV30
j_call: TRBJ2-7
clone_size: -
cdr3_aa: CAWSVSGESYEQYF
cdr3_nt: TGTGCCTGGAGTGTTTCTGGGGAGTCCTACGAGCAGTACTTC

d_call: TRBD1
v_call: TRBV16
j_call: TRBJ1-4
clone_size: -
cdr3_aa: CASSQSPGQGNEKLFF
cdr3_nt: TGTGCCAGCAGCCAATCGCCGGGACAGGGGAATGAAAAACTGTTTTTT

d_call: -
v_call: TRBV6-6
j_call: TRBJ2-1
clone_size: -
cdr3_aa: CATFLFNEQFF
cdr3_nt: TGTGCCACCTTCCTTTTCAATGAGCAGTTCTTC